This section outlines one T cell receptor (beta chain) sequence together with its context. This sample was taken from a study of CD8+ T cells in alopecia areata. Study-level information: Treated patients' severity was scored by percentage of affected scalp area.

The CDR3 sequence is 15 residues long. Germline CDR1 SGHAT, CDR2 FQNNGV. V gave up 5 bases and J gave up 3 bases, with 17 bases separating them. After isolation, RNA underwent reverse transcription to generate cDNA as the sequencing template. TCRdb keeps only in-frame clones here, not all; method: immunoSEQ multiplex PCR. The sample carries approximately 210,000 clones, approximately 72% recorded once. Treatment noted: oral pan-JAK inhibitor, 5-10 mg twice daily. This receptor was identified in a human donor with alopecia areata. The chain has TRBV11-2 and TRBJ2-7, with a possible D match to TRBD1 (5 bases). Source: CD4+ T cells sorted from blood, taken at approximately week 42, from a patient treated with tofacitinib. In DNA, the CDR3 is TGTGCCAGCAGCGCCACGCTAGGGGTCGGCTACGAGCAGTACTTC. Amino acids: CASSATLGVGYEQYF.